Below, one T cell receptor (beta chain) is given with its context. Its target is not known. The sequenced template was cDNA made from the entire isolated RNA. Average reads for naive, central memory and regulatory T cell samples were several million. Assay used: immunoSEQ multiplex PCR; TCRdb lists only in-frame clones, some missing. The table records approximately 360,000 clones, around 12% of them present only once. The data stem from a study of beta chain features in type 1 diabetes. Study-level points and caveats: Comparison showed that naive, central memory and Treg TCRB repertoires appeared more similar among patients than among healthy donors. Moderate but significant shortening of TCRB CDR3s was recorded in all four CD4+ subsets from Type 1 diabetes patients.

The sequencing input was naive CD4+ T cells from blood. The TCR comes from a young woman with type 1 diabetes.

CDR3 in amino acids: CASSPLATTGELFF. CDR3 DNA: TGCGCCAGCAGTCCTCTCGCCACTACCGGGGAGCTGTTTTTT. The chain couples TRBV5-1 to TRBJ2-2, with unresolved D. The CDR3 totals 14 residues. V gave up 5 bases and J gave up 5 bases, with 13 bases separating them. Germline CDR1 reads SGHRS; CDR2 reads YFSETQ.